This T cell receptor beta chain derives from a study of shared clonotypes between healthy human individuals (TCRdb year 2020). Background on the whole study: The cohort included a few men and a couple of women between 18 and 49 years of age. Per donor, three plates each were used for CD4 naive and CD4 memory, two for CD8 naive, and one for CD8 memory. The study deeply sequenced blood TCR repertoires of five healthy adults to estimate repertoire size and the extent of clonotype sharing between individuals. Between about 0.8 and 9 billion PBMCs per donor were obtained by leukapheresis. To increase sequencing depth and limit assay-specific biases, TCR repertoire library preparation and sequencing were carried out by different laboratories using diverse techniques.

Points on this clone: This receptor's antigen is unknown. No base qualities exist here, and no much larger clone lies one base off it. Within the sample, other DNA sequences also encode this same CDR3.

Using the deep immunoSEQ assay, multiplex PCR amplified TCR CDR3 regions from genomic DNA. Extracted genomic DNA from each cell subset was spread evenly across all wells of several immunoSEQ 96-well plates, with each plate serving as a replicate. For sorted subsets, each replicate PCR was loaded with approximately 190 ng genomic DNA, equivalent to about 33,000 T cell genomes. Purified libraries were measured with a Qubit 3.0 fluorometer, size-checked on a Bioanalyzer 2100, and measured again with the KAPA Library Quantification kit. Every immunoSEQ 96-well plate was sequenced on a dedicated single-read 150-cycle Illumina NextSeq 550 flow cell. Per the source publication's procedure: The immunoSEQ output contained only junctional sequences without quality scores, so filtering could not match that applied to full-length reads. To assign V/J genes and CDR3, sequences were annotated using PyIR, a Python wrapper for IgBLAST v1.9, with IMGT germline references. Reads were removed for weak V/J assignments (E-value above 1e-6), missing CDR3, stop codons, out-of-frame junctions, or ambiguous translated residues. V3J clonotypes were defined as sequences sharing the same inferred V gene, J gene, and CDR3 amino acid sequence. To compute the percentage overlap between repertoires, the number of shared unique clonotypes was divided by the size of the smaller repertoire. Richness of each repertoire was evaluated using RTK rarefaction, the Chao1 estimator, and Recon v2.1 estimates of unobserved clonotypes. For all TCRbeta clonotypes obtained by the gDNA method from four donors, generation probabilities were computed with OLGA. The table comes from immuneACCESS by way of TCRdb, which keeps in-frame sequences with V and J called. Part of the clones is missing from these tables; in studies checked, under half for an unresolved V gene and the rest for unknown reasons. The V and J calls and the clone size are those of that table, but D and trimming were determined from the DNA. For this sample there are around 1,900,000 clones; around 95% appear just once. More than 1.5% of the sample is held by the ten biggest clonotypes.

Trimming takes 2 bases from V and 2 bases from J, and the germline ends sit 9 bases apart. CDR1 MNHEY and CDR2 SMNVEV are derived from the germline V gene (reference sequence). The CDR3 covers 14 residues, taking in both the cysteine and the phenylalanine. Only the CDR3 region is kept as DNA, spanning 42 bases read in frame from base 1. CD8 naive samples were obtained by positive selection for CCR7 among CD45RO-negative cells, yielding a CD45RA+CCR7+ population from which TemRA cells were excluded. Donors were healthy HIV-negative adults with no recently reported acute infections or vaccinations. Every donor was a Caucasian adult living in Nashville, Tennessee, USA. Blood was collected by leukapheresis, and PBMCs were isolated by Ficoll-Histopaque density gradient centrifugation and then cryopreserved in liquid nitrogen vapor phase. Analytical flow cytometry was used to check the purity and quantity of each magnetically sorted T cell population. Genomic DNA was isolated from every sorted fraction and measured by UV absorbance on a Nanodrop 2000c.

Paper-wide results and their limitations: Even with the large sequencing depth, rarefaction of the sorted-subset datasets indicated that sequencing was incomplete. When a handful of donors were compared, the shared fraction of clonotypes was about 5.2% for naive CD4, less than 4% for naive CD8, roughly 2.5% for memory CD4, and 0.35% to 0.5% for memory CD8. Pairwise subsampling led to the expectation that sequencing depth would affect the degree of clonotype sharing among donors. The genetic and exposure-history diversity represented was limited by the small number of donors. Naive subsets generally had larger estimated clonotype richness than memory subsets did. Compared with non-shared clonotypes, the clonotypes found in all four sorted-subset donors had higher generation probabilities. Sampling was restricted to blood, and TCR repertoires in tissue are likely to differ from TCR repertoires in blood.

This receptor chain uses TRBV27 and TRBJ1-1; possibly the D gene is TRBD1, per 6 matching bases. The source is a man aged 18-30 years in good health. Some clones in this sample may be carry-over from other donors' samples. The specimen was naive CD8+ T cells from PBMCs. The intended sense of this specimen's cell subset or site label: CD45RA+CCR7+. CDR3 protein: CASSLRGRNTEAFF. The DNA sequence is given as TGTGCCAGCAGTTTACGGGGGCGAAACACTGAAGCTTTCTTT.